The rows below give T cell receptor beta chains drawn from one sample of a study of T cells in pancreatic ductal adenocarcinoma. Profiling relied on immunoSEQ multiplex PCR, and the TCRdb table lists in-frame clones only, not all of them. Among more than 8,500 clones, 60% to 80% were seen once, and the ten largest hold more than 25%. The sample taken for sequencing was pancreatic tumor tissue. These receptors were collected from a human donor with pancreatic ductal adenocarcinoma. CDR3s leave out the opening cysteine and the closing phenylalanine or tryptophan. The D gene is left open where the match is weak. A row's size may be missing; if present it is once, few, many or a size class.

v_gene | abundance | d_gene | CDR3aa
TRBV6-1 | . | . | ASRWLLFSGNTIY
TRBV10-3 | . | . | AISVEGRVSEQF
TRBV7-2 | . | . | ASSFDGSRSYNEQF
TRBV5-4 | . | TRBD2 | ASSFSSGSTDTQY
TRBV9 | few | . | ASSPWEESYNEQF
TRBV7-8 | . | . | ASSLAGLSYEQY
TRBV25-1 | . | . | ASQPSGNHSPLH
TRBV5-1 | . | . | ASSPQVNEQF
TRBV28 | . | TRBD1 | TSSLWDSENYGYT
TRBV7-8 | few | TRBD1 | ASSLVTGESQPQH
TRBV19 | . | . | ASSNSPEGFGSPLH
TRBV15 | few | TRBD1 | ATSSRSTGVGYT
TRBV7-9 | . | TRBD2 | ASSLGLAGVVPYEQY
TRBV21-1 | . | . | ASSKELRNQPQH
TRBV6-1 | . | TRBD1 | ASSGRDRGRA
TRBV4-2 | . | . | ASSASGTVTEAF
TRBV6-6 | few | . | ASSLDGNYGYT
TRBV4-1 | once | . | ASERMGANPGTQY
TRBV6-4 | . | . | ASSSGVEGYTEAF
TRBV9 | . | . | ASSVGNGGTGELF
TRBV19 | few | TRBD1 | ASSPFQGGLGPQH
TRBV7-9 | . | TRBD1 | ASSPGTANEQF
TRBV7-8 | . | . | ASSSTRASTDTQY
TRBV18 | once | . | ASSLQGLDYGYT
TRBV5-1 | few | . | ASSLAFADSEQY
TRBV7-3 | few | TRBD1 | ASSLGTGTDTQY
TRBV4-1 | few | TRBD2 | ASSRTSGTDNEQF
TRBV5-1 | . | . | ASSQAGPNWNTEAF
TRBV9 | . | . | ASSSRSGSSYNEQF
TRBV28 | . | . | ASSPGLRPDEQY
TRBV9 | . | . | ASSVGIGGTDTQY
TRBV2 | . | . | ASSEEVLGGEQF
TRBV28 | once | . | ASSLGWANVLT
TRBV10-1 | . | TRBD1 | ASSDESTGRVNQPQH
TRBV5-6 | . | . | ASSLVSAAYEQY
TRBV6-1 | . | . | ASTEPENSPLH
TRBV5-1 | few | TRBD1 | ASSSRGTGAPSGNTIY
TRBV7-8 | . | TRBD2 | ASSLTGTSRDTQY
TRBV6-6 | . | . | ASSYFDSTGELF
TRBV20-1 | few | . | SAQSTDTQY
TRBV5-3 | once | . | ASSFIGQPQH
TRBV19 | . | . | ASSLTPAGKQF
TRBV5-1 | . | . | ASRLENTEAF
TRBV6-5 | . | . | ASSPDPMGPGYT
TRBV7-3 | . | TRBD2 | ASSLILRGGPVEEQY
TRBV7-8 | . | . | ASSLDFGDTREAF
TRBV5-1 | . | TRBD2 | ASMWGSGGTYEQY
TRBV10-1 | few | . | ASSPGRASYEQY
TRBV13 | . | TRBD2 | ASSFSSGGHYEQF
TRBV10-2 | large | . | ASSDGGPYGYT
TRBV4-2 | . | . | ASSPQGPRDYGYT
TRBV11-2 | . | . | ASSLARYNEQF
TRBV11-2 | . | . | ASARSGGTGELF